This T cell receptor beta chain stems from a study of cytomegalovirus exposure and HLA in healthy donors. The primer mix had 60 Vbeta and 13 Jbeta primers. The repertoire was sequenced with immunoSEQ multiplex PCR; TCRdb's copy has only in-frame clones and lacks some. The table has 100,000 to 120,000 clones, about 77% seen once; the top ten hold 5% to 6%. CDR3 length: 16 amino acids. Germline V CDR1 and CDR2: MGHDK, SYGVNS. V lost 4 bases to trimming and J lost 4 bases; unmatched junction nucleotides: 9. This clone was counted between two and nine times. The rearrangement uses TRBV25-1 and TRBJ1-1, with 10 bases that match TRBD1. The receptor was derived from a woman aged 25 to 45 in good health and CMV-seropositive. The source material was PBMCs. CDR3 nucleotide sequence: TGTGCCAGCAGTGGATGGGACAGGGGCCGCTTCACTGAAGCTTTCTTT. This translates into CASSGWDRGRFTEAFF. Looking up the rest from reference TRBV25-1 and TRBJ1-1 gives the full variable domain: EADIYQTPRYLVIGTGKKITLECSQTMGHDKMYWYQQDPGMELHLIHYSYGVNSTEKGDLSSESTVSRIRTEHFPLTLESARPSHTSQYLCASSGWDRGRFTEAFFGQGTRLTVV.